This is a list of T cell receptor beta chains from one sample in a study of ipilimumab plus nivolumab after autologous stem cell transplantation. Some clones are missing from TCRdb's copy, which holds only in-frame ones; the method was immunoSEQ multiplex PCR. Of roughly 86,000 clones detected, about 83% appear once; the ten largest clones hold roughly 2%. The specimen was PBMCs, collected in a trial of ipilimumab plus nivolumab as post-transplant consolidation. Receptors were obtained from a male donor with diffuse large B-cell lymphoma. Each CDR3 is given with its conserved first and last residue. The D gene is left open where the match is weak. The listing skips clone size in some rows; elsewhere it reads once, few, many or a size class.

>-|TRBV7-8|TRBJ1-1|-
CASSVQVMNTEAFF
>-|TRBV4-2|TRBJ2-7|-
CASSQVQQGPEQYF
>-|TRBV29-1|TRBJ2-1|-
CSVRARGSYNEQFF
>-|TRBV5-1|TRBJ2-1|TRBD1
CATKPGQGWDEQFF
>-|TRBV5-1|TRBJ1-1|-
CASSLGGGRTEAFF
>-|TRBV5-1|TRBJ1-1|-
CASSLGGNTEAFF
>-|TRBV6-1|TRBJ1-5|-
CASTRDFGGNQPQHF
>-|TRBV27|TRBJ2-5|-
CASSSHGTAGTQYF
>-|TRBV7-2|TRBJ1-2|TRBD1
CASSLIGGNYGYTF
>-|TRBV2|TRBJ1-1|-
CASSVLENTEAFF
>-|TRBV4-1|TRBJ2-7|-
CASSQGRGASYEQYF
>-|TRBV4-3|TRBJ2-3|-
CASSQGSSARGRGTDTQYF
>-|TRBV5-1|TRBJ2-5|-
CASSFAGKETQYF
>-|TRBV29-1|TRBJ1-2|TRBD1
CSARRDRAEYGYTF
>-|TRBV5-1|TRBJ2-1|-
CASSNIKTGAGTSLFF
>once|TRBV9|TRBJ1-2|-
CASSRDLSSGRYGYTF
>few|TRBV7-8|TRBJ1-4|-
CASSLAIGRTNEKLFF
>-|TRBV27|TRBJ2-7|TRBD2
CASSLSLAGGSYEQYF
>-|TRBV5-5|TRBJ2-7|-
CASSSASYEQYF
>-|TRBV7-2|TRBJ2-7|-
CASSLVDTYEQYF
>-|TRBV11-3|TRBJ2-1|TRBD1
CASSFGTAYNEQFF
>-|TRBV18|TRBJ1-1|-
CASSPLRHTNTEAFF
>-|TRBV11-1|TRBJ2-7|TRBD1
CASSLVGQGINEQYF
>-|TRBV19|TRBJ1-2|TRBD1
CASSMEGARSYGYTF
>-|TRBV4-1|TRBJ2-7|TRBD1
CASSRRDRDYEQYF